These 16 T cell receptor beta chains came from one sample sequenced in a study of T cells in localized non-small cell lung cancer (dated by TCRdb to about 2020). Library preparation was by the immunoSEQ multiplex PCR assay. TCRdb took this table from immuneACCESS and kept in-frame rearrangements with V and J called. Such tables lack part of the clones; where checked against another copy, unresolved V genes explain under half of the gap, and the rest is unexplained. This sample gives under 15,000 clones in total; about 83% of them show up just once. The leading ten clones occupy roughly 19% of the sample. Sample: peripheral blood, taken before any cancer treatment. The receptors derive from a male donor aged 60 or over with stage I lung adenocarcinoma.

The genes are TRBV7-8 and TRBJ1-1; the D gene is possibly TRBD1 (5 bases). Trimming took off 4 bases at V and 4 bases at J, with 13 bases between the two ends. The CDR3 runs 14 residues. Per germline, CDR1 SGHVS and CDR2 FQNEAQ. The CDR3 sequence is CASSSGGRATEAFF. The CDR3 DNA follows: TGTGCCAGCAGCTCGGGGGGTCGAGCCACTGAAGCTTTCTTT.

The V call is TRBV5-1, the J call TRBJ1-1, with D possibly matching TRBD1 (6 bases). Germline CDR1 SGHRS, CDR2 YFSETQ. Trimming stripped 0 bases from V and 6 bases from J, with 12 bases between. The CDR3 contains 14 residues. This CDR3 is CASSLVGGHAEAFF. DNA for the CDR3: TGCGCCAGCAGCTTGGTTGGGGGGCATGCTGAAGCTTTCTTT.

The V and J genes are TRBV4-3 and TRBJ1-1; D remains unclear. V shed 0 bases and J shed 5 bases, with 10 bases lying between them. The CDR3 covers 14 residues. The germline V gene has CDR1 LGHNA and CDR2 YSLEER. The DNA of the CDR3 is TGCGCCAGCAGCCAAGATTGGAGAGGGACTGAAGCTTTCTTT. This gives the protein CASSQDWRGTEAFF.

The CDR3 reads CATSREGKSSYEQYF. CDR3 DNA: TGTGCCACCAGCAGAGAGGGGAAGAGCTCCTACGAGCAGTACTTC. The V call is TRBV15, the J call TRBJ2-7, with D unresolved. This CDR3 has 15 residues. Germline V CDR1 and CDR2: LNHNV, YYDKDF (reference sequence). V gave up 0 bases and J gave up 0 bases, with 9 bases separating them. The variable domain in full, with the rest retrieved from reference TRBV15 and TRBJ2-7, is DAMVIQNPRYQVTQFGKPVTLSCSQTLNHNVMYWYQQKSSQAPKLLFHYYDKDFNNEADTPDNFQSRRPNTSFCFLDIRSPGLGDTAMYLCATSREGKSSYEQYFGPGTRLTVT.

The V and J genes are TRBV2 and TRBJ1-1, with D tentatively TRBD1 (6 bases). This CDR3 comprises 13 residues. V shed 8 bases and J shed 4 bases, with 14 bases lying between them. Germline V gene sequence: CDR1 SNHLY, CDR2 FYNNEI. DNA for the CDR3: TGTGCCAGCTGCAGGGGCGAGGGCACTGAAGCTTTCTTT. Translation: CASCRGEGTEAFF.

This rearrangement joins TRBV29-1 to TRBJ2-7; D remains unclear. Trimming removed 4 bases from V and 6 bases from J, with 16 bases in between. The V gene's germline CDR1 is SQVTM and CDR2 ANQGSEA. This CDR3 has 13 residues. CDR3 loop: CSVAVDPRGEQYF. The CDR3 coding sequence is TGCAGCGTTGCCGTGGACCCCCGAGGCGAGCAGTACTTC.

CDR3 coding DNA: TGCGCCAGCAGCTTAGCAGGGGGCGGCACTGAAGCTTTCTTT. Amino acid sequence: CASSLAGGGTEAFF. The rearrangement uses TRBV5-1 and TRBJ1-1; 8 bases fit TRBD1. V gave up 2 bases and J gave up 4 bases; unmatched junction bases: 4. Germline-derived CDR1 and CDR2 are SGHRS and YFSETQ. The CDR3 runs to 14 residues.

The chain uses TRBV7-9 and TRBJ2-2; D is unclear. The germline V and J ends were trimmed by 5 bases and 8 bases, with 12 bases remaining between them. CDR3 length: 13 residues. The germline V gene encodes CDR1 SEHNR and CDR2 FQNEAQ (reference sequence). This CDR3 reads CASSLLWGGELFF. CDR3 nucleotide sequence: TGTGCCAGCAGCCTCCTGTGGGGAGGGGAGCTGTTTTTT.

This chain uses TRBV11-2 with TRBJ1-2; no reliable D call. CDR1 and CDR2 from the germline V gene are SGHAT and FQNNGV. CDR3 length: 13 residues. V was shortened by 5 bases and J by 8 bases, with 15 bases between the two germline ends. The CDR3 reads CASSPRSGLGYTF. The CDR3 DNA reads TGTGCCAGCAGCCCCCGTTCAGGATTAGGCTACACCTTC.

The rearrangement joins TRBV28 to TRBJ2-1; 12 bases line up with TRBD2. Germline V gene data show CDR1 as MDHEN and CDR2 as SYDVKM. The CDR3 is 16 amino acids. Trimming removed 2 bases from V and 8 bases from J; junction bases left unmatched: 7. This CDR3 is CASSLDTSGRTYEQFF. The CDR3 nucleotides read TGTGCCAGCAGTTTAGATACTAGCGGGAGGACCTATGAGCAGTTCTTC.

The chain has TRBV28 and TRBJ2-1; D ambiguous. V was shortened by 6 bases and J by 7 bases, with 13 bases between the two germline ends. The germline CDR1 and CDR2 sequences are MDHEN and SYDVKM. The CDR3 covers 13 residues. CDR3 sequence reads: CASSLTPTNEQFF. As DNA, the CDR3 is TGTGCCAGCAGCTTAACGCCCACTAATGAGCAGTTCTTC.

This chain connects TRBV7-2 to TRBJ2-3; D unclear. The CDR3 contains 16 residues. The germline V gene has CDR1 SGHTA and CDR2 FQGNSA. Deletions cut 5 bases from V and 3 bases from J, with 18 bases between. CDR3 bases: TGTGCCAGCAGCCCCTGGGCCGCCTCCAGAACAGATACGCAGTATTTT. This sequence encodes CASSPWAASRTDTQYF.

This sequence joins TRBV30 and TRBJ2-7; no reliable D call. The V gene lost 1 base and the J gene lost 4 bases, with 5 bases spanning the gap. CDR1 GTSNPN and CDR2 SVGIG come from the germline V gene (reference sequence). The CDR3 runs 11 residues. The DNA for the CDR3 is TGTGCCTGGAGTGGGAGTTACGAGCAGTACTTC. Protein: CAWSGSYEQYF.

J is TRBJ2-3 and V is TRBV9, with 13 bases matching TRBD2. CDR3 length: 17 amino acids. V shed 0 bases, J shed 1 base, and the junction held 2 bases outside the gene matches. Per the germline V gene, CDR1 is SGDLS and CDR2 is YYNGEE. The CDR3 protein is CASSVVGLAGGTDTQYF. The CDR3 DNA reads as TGTGCCAGCAGCGTAGTAGGACTAGCGGGAGGCACAGATACGCAGTATTTT.

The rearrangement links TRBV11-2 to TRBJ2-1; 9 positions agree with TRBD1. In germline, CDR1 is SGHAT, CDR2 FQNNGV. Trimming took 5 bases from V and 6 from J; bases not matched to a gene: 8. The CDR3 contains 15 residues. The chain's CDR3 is CASSRRGQGSNEQFF. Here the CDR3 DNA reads TGTGCCAGCAGCCGCCGGGGACAGGGATCCAATGAGCAGTTCTTC.

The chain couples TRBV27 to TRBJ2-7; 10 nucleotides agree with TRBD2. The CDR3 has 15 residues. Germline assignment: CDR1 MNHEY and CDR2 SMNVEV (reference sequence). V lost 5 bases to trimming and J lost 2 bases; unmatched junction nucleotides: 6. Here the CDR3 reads CASSLLAGITYEQYF. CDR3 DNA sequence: TGTGCCAGCAGTCTACTAGCGGGGATAACCTACGAGCAGTACTTC.